This TCR beta chain was captured in a study of CD8 T cells in ankylosing spondylitis (dated by TCRdb to between 2016 and 2019). For the study in its entirety: To find TCR variants linked to disease, the study profiled T cell receptor beta repertoires in ankylosing spondylitis patients and healthy donors. The full study cohort comprised 25 ankylosing spondylitis patients and roughly 100 healthy donors. Samples of peripheral blood were taken, and for ankylosing spondylitis patients, synovial fluid was collected as well. What the authors observed across the whole study: Blood from ankylosing spondylitis patients appeared to be characterized by a TCR beta motif composed of 7 to 9 highly homologous amino acid variants. The disease-linked clones were reported to be significantly enriched in matched synovial fluid samples from ankylosing spondylitis patients. A CD8+ phenotype was shown by the disease-linked clones, which were found at relatively low frequencies in peripheral blood. Some of the motif variants had been reported before in the synovial fluid and blood of reactive arthritis patients, a finding that suggests common disease-initiation mechanisms.

This clonotype has a count of ten or more. The antigen it recognizes is unknown. No base quality values were provided; no much bigger clone lies one nucleotide off. CDR1 and CDR2 were assigned from the germline V gene as LGHNA and YSLEER. The CDR3 runs 16 amino acids, cysteine and phenylalanine included. Here the CDR3 DNA is all that survives: 48 bases in frame from base 1. From V the trimming removes 1 base and from J it removes 5 bases, while the gene matches leave 9 bases of the junction unaccounted for. The data were produced on an Illumina HiSeq 2500. TCR beta libraries were prepared by quantitative 5'-RACE with molecular barcodes. The original methods were these. Disease-linked TCR variants were identified with a new computational method built on a probabilistic model of VDJ rearrangement. In-frame beta chains were kept once TCRdb had trimmed the public reads at Q25 with fastp and called clones with MiXCR. Identical CDR3 protein sequences are pooled into one entry, listed with their most common genes and DNA. TCRdb assigned the V and J calls; the authors' analysis was not used. This sample lists around 230,000 distinct CDR3 sequences; less than 9.5% were detected once. The ten largest make up around 4.9% of the sample.

The chain is encoded by TRBV4-3 joined to TRBJ2-5, with 8 junctional bases fitting TRBD2. The sequence came from a female donor with ankylosing spondylitis or in good health (not recorded which). Input material: blood, either unsorted or a sorted T cell fraction (not recorded which). CDR3 reads: CASSQGASGSGETQYF. The bases read TGCGCCAGCAGCCAAGGGGCCAGCGGGAGCGGCGAGACCCAGTACTTC.